These 5 T cell receptor beta chains were sequenced from one sample in a study of metastatic and nonmetastatic thyroid tumors. No patient received treatment before thyroid surgery. TCRdb ran MiXCR on the PCR reads. The repertoire holds about 92,000 clones, 15% seen once, with about 3.6% in the top ten. Input material: blood. The receptor source for this set is a female donor with papillary thyroid cancer or a benign thyroid nodule (not recorded which). Some clones in this sample may be carry-over from other donors' samples.

Concerning this clone: Possible read error: a much larger clone is one base away. This chain links TRBV9 with TRBJ2-1; unclear D gene. Germline loops: CDR1 SGDLS, CDR2 YYNGEE. The CDR3 extends over 15 amino acids. V lost 1 base and J 0 bases, leaving 8 bases between the germline ends. This chain's CDR3 is CASSVLQCSYNEQFF. The CDR3 bases are TGTGCCAGCAGCGTACTGCAGTGCTCCTACAATGAGCAGTTCTTC.

This clone was picked up a small number of times. Mismatch with germline at one junction end may stem from a read error. The V and J genes are TRBV12-3 or TRBV12-4 and TRBJ2-1, with D perhaps matching TRBD1 (6 bases). The CDR3 loop spans 15 amino acids. CDR3 region: CASSGAGEYVNEHFF. The CDR3 DNA follows: TGTGCCAGCAGTGGGGCAGGGGAATATGTCAATGAGCATTTCTTC.

Details on this clone: A read error is possible here, since a much larger clone lies one base away. Other DNA sequences from this sample encode an identical CDR3 as well. The chain employs TRBV13 and TRBJ1-2; D may be TRBD1 (5 bases). Germline V gene sequence: CDR1 PRHDT, CDR2 FYEKMQ (reference sequence). The V and J ends lost 5 bases and 5 bases respectively, with 15 bases between them. This CDR3 comprises 14 residues. CDR3 coding DNA: TGTGCCAGCAGCACAGGAAAGGGGACGTATGGCTACACCTTC. Protein sequence: CASSTGKGTYGYTF.

This clone occurred many times. The chain is built from TRBV6-2 or TRBV6-3 and TRBJ1-2; D remains ambiguous. V dropped 2 bases and J dropped 6 bases, with 19 bases sitting between them. The CDR3 consists of 16 residues. Germline lookup yields CDR1 MNHEY and CDR2 SVGEGT. The CDR3 sequence: CASSYRREGKGDGYTF. In DNA, the CDR3 is TGTGCCAGCAGTTACAGGCGGGAAGGGAAGGGAGATGGCTACACCTTC.

This clone was counted at least ten times. CDR3 region: CASSLGVNTEETQYF. The CDR3 bases are TGTGCCAGCAGTTTAGGGGTTAATACCGAGGAGACCCAGTACTTC. The V and J genes are TRBV28 and TRBJ2-5; D remains unclear. This CDR3 contains 15 residues. CDR1 and CDR2 from the germline V gene are MDHEN and SYDVKM. V lost 2 bases and J 5 bases, leaving 15 bases between the germline ends.